This passage covers 24 T cell receptor beta chains from one sample sequenced in a study of blood T cell repertoires in COVID-19. Libraries were prepared by immunoSEQ multiplex PCR; TCRdb keeps only in-frame clonotypes and omits some of them. Of 200,000 to 250,000 clones listed, roughly 80% are singletons. What was sequenced was peripheral blood. These receptors all come from a woman younger than 35 with acute or convalescent COVID-19.

The chain recombines TRBV5-1 with TRBJ2-1; 8 bases fit TRBD2. Per the germline V gene, CDR1 is SGHRS and CDR2 is YFSETQ. CDR3 length: 16 residues. With V trimmed by 2 bases and J by 7 bases, 11 bases remained unmatched. The CDR3 DNA reads as TGCGCCAGCAGCTTAGCGGGAGCCCGGGAAGGGAATGAGCAGTTCTTC. It is translated as CASSLAGAREGNEQFF.

This clone turned up a few times. J is TRBJ2-1 and V is TRBV15, with 8 bases fitting TRBD1. The germline V gene encodes CDR1 LNHNV and CDR2 YYDKDF (reference sequence). Trimming took 3 bases from V and 7 from J; bases not matched to a gene: 5. This CDR3 is 14 amino acids long. In nucleotides, the CDR3 is TGTGCCACCAGCAGGGGGACAGGTTTGAATGAGCAGTTCTTC. Translating gives CATSRGTGLNEQFF. Together with reference TRBV15 and TRBJ2-1, the CDR3 gives the full variable domain: DAMVIQNPRYQVTQFGKPVTLSCSQTLNHNVMYWYQQKSSQAPKLLFHYYDKDFNNEADTPDNFQSRRPNTSFCFLDIRSPGLGDTAMYLCATSRGTGLNEQFFGPGTRLTVL.

The V call is TRBV28, the J call TRBJ1-6, with 7 bases aligning to TRBD1. V gave up 3 bases and J gave up 0 bases; unmatched junction bases: 5. The CDR3 is 17 residues long. CDR1 and CDR2 from the germline V gene are MDHEN and SYDVKM. CDR3: CASSFRDRSSYNSPLHF. The DNA of the CDR3 is TGTGCCAGCAGTTTTCGGGACAGAAGCTCCTATAATTCACCCCTCCACTTT.

This rearrangement joins TRBV2 to TRBJ2-5; TRBD2 agrees at 9 bases. The CDR3 sequence is 18 residues long. V was pared by 1 base and J by 6 bases, with 15 bases of the junction left unmatched. Germline V lookup: CDR1 SNHLY, CDR2 FYNNEI. The CDR3 coding sequence is TGTGCCAGCAGTGAAGGGGCCGGGTTTGCGGGAGGGCCTCAGACCCAGTACTTC. It encodes CASSEGAGFAGGPQTQYF.

The V call is TRBV28, the J call TRBJ1-6; no firm D call. Deletions cut 6 bases from V and 18 bases from J, with 21 bases between. CDR3 size: 13 residues. The germline gives CDR1 MDHEN, CDR2 SYDVKM. CDR3: CASRPPLAGVPHF. In DNA, the CDR3 is TGTGCCAGCAGACCCCCCCTGGCAGGCGTGCCCCACTTT.

The chain joins TRBV2 to TRBJ2-7, with D maybe TRBD2 (5 bases). V lost 4 bases to trimming and J lost 6 bases, with 13 bases between them. The germline V gene encodes CDR1 SNHLY and CDR2 FYNNEI. CDR3 length equals 13 residues. Here the CDR3 DNA reads TGTGCCAGCAGTGGAACCTACGGAGGCGAGCAGTACTTC. It is translated as CASSGTYGGEQYF.

V gene TRBV27 combines with J gene TRBJ1-1, with TRBD1 matching over 7 bases. The CDR3 contains 14 residues. Germline V gene sequence: CDR1 MNHEY, CDR2 SMNVEV (reference sequence). J gave up 4 bases and V 0 bases, and 2 bases lay outside the gene matches. In DNA, the CDR3 is TGTGCCAGCAGTTTATCCAGGGGGGTCACTGAAGCTTTCTTT. Translation gives CASSLSRGVTEAFF.

V usage is TRBV5-1 and J usage is TRBJ2-1, with D possibly being TRBD2 (6 bases). The germline CDR1 and CDR2 sequences are SGHRS and YFSETQ. V was clipped by 4 bases and J by 10 bases, with 12 bases between them. This CDR3 is built from 12 residues. CDR3 loop: CASSAERAEQFF. The CDR3 coding sequence is TGCGCCAGCAGCGCGGAGCGGGCCGAGCAGTTCTTC.

The rearrangement links TRBV6-5 to TRBJ1-3; 7 bases are shared with TRBD1. Germline CDR1 reads MNHEY; CDR2 reads SVGAGI. The CDR3 runs to 14 residues. V lost 2 bases and J lost 2; bases outside the gene matches: 0. The CDR3 loop reads CASSYDRAGNTIYF. The CDR3 DNA reads as TGTGCCAGCAGTTACGACAGGGCTGGAAACACCATATATTTT.

J is TRBJ2-7 and V is TRBV28; 10 bases match TRBD1. Looked up from germline, CDR1 is MDHEN and CDR2 is SYDVKM. Losses at the gene ends were 5 bases for V and 5 bases for J; bases not matched to a gene: 6. The CDR3 runs to 14 residues. CDR3 in DNA: TGTGCCAGCAGTGACAGACAGGGGGCCCACGAGCAGTACTTC. Amino acids: CASSDRQGAHEQYF.

This chain joins TRBV28 and TRBJ2-7; 9 nucleotides match TRBD1. J was trimmed by 2 bases and V by 3 bases; bases with no gene match: 8. The CDR3 is made up of 16 amino acids. Germline-derived CDR1 and CDR2 are MDHEN and SYDVKM. The CDR3 loop is CASSLLQGALTYEQYF. The CDR3 DNA reads as TGTGCCAGCAGTTTGCTACAGGGGGCCCTAACCTACGAGCAGTACTTC.

The rearrangement links TRBV9 to TRBJ2-1; 9 bases match TRBD2. CDR1 SGDLS and CDR2 YYNGEE come from the germline V gene. Trimming cost V 0 bases and J 6 bases; bases outside gene matches: 4. The CDR3 is made up of 15 amino acids. Here the CDR3 DNA reads TGTGCCAGCAGCGTAGGCGGGAGGGAAAGCAATGAGCAGTTCTTC. Amino acid sequence: CASSVGGRESNEQFF. The full variable domain, with the rest looked up from reference TRBV9 and TRBJ2-1, is DSGVTQTPKHLITATGQRVTLRCSPRSGDLSVYWYQQSLDQGLQFLIQYYNGEERAKGNILERFSAQQFPDLHSELNLSSLELGDSALYFCASSVGGRESNEQFFGPGTRLTVL.

The rearrangement links TRBV7-9 to TRBJ2-7; 12 bases match TRBD1. J gave up 5 bases and V 5 bases, and 13 bases lay outside the gene matches. The CDR3 is 17 amino acids. Germline V gives CDR1 SEHNR, CDR2 FQNEAQ (reference sequence). CDR3 sequence reads: CASSPGLAGQGAHEQYF. DNA of the CDR3: TGTGCCAGCAGCCCTGGACTGGCGGGACAGGGGGCTCACGAGCAGTACTTC.

V is TRBV18 and J is TRBJ2-1, with D possibly matching TRBD2 (5 bases). Trimming took 9 bases from V and 3 from J, leaving 15 bases between them. The CDR3 totals 14 residues. Germline V CDR1 and CDR2: KGHSH, LQKENI. The CDR3 sequence is CASEKTRDYNEQFF. CDR3 bases: TGTGCCAGTGAAAAGACCCGGGACTACAATGAGCAGTTCTTC.

The rearrangement uses TRBV28 and TRBJ1-4, with D maybe TRBD1 (6 bases). The V gene lost 7 bases and the J gene lost 11 bases, with 26 bases spanning the gap. The CDR3 extends over 16 amino acids. CDR1 is MDHEN and CDR2 is SYDVKM in the germline V gene. The CDR3 region is CASNRPDKGVRGKLFF. The CDR3 region has the DNA TGTGCCAGCAACCGCCCCGACAAGGGGGTTCGGGGCAAACTGTTTTTT.

The chain carries TRBV6-5 and TRBJ1-2; D is ambiguous. The CDR3 totals 13 residues. CDR1 and CDR2 from the germline V gene are MNHEY and SVGAGI. With 6 bases removed from V and 7 bases from J, the gap between germline ends came to 15 bases. CDR3 coding DNA: TGTGCCAGCAGCCAGCCGCGGGAAGGTGGCTACACCTTC. It translates to CASSQPREGGYTF.

The chain has TRBV5-1 and TRBJ2-7; TRBD1 matches 11 bases. The J segment lost 4 bases and the V segment lost 3 bases, leaving 9 bases of the junction unmatched. This CDR3 has 16 residues. CDR1 is SGHRS and CDR2 is YFSETQ in the germline V gene. The CDR3 nucleotides are TGCGCCAGCAGCTACTCTCCGGGACAGGGGGTTTACGAGCAGTACTTC. Its protein product is CASSYSPGQGVYEQYF. Supplemented by reference TRBV5-1 and TRBJ2-7, the full variable domain reads KAGVTQTPRYLIKTRGQQVTLSCSPISGHRSVSWYQQTPGQGLQFLFEYFSETQRNKGNFPGRFSGRQFSNSRSEMNVSTLELGDSALYLCASSYSPGQGVYEQYFGPGTRLTVT.

The chain recombines TRBV25-1 with TRBJ1-2, with no clear D. V lost 7 bases and J 5 bases, leaving 11 bases between the germline ends. Germline CDR1 MGHDK, CDR2 SYGVNS. The CDR3 has 12 amino acids. For the CDR3, the DNA is TGTGCCAGCATAGGGCCGGGATATGGCTACACCTTC. It translates to CASIGPGYGYTF.

The rearrangement links TRBV24-1 to TRBJ2-6, with 8 bases fitting TRBD1. In germline, CDR1 is KGHDR, CDR2 SFDVKD. The CDR3 spans 16 residues. With 4 bases clipped from V and 3 bases from J, the junction kept 4 bases outside the gene matches. The CDR3 DNA is TGTGCCACCAGTGACCCGACAGGGGTTGGGGCCAACGTCCTGACTTTC. Translation: CATSDPTGVGANVLTF.

V gene TRBV15 combines with J gene TRBJ2-3; 7 nucleotides match TRBD2. This CDR3 contains 15 residues. Looked up from germline, CDR1 is LNHNV and CDR2 is YYDKDF (reference sequence). V lost 1 base, J lost 1 base, and 2 bases stayed unmatched. CDR3: CATSRVLAGTDTQYF. CDR3 nucleotide sequence: TGTGCCACCAGCAGAGTCCTAGCGGGCACAGATACGCAGTATTTT.

This chain joins TRBV11-3 and TRBJ2-7, with 7 bases lining up with TRBD1. The CDR3 sequence is 15 residues long. The germline CDR1 and CDR2 sequences are SGHNT and YENEEA. V lost 5 bases and J lost 4; bases outside the gene matches: 11. The CDR3 region is CASSVAPGQLYEQYF. CDR3 DNA: TGTGCCAGCAGCGTCGCCCCGGGACAGCTATACGAGCAGTACTTC.

CDR3 DNA: TGCAGCGTTGGCGGGCAGATCCAAGAGACCCAGTACTTC. It specifies CSVGGQIQETQYF. The V gene is TRBV29-1, the J gene TRBJ2-5; D is possibly TRBD2 (5 bases). The germline V gene encodes CDR1 SQVTM and CDR2 ANQGSEA. This CDR3 has 13 residues. The V and J ends lost 4 bases and 1 base respectively, with 10 bases between them.

This chain uses TRBV29-1 with TRBJ2-7; 12 bases agree with TRBD1. Germline V CDR1 and CDR2: SQVTM, ANQGSEA. The CDR3 has 14 residues. The V and J ends lost 4 bases and 7 bases, in that order; junction bases with no gene match: 8. CDR3: CSVAPGQGAGEQYF. Here the CDR3 DNA reads TGCAGCGTTGCCCCGGGACAGGGGGCAGGGGAGCAGTACTTC.

The chain has TRBV9 and TRBJ1-3; D is uncertain. The CDR3 is 17 residues long. The V gene lost 1 base and the J gene lost 0 bases, with 14 bases spanning the gap. Germline CDR1 SGDLS, CDR2 YYNGEE. CDR3 protein: CASSVTVQVNSGNTIYF. The CDR3 nucleotides read TGTGCCAGCAGCGTAACCGTCCAGGTGAACTCTGGAAACACCATATATTTT. Filled out from reference TRBV9 and TRBJ1-3, the complete variable domain reads DSGVTQTPKHLITATGQRVTLRCSPRSGDLSVYWYQQSLDQGLQFLIQYYNGEERAKGNILERFSAQQFPDLHSELNLSSLELGDSALYFCASSVTVQVNSGNTIYFGEGSWLTVV.